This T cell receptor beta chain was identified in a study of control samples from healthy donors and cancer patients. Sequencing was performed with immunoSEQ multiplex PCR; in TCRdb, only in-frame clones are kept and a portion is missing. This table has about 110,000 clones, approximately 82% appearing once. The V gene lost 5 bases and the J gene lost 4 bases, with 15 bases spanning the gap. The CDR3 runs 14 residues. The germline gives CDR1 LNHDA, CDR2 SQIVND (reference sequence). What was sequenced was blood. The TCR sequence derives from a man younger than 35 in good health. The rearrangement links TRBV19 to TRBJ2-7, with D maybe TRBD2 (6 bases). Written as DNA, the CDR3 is TGTGCCAGTAGTTCCCGGGACTTTCCGTACGAGCAGTACTTC. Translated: CASSSRDFPYEQYF. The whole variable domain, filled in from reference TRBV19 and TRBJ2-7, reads DGGITQSPKYLFRKEGQNVTLSCEQNLNHDAMYWYRQDPGQGLRLIYYSQIVNDFQKGDIAEGYSVSREKKESFPLTVTSAQKNPTAFYLCASSSRDFPYEQYFGPGTRLTVT.